This TCR beta chain is drawn from a study of blood T cell repertoires in COVID-19 (dated by TCRdb to the early 2020s). Background on the whole study: Collaborator samples came from the United States, Italy and Spain and covered acute and convalescent phases of COVID-19. Subjects who had been exposed to COVID-19, were actively infected with it, or had recovered from it provided the deeply sampled blood TCRbeta repertoires that made up the dataset. Where available, HLA class I and class II types were obtained from metadata supplied by the sample provider rather than from assay-based typing. The prospective study material was composed of cDNA or gDNA derived from T cells, B-cell-depleted T cells, or PBMCs. A freely available public database, intended as a resource for researchers studying the immune response to SARS-CoV-2, is where the repertoires were released. Sample metadata almost always included a de-identified subject ID, COVID-19 status, age in years and sex. Samples came from the ongoing ImmuneRACE study (first 160 participants) plus 1,254 subjects from 6 global collaborators.

CDR1 SGHRS and CDR2 YFSETQ are derived from the germline V gene. Reading from cysteine to phenylalanine, the CDR3 counts 18 amino acids. Kept here is only the CDR3 DNA, which spans 54 bases and is read in frame from base 1. V and J are trimmed by 7 bases and 0 bases, and the gene matches miss 18 bases of the junction. What the research found in general, with its limitations: The amount of clinical and demographic metadata varied by source and participant and was provided uncurated.

Remarks on this clone: Its antigen remains undetermined. No much larger clone exists at a distance of one base, and base qualities are not known.

TCRbeta CDR3 regions were amplified from genomic DNA using the immunoSEQ Assay, a bias-controlled multiplex PCR. As for the original processing: The number of nucleated cells in each sample was estimated from the amplification of reference gene primers within the assay. To quantify the absolute abundance of each unique TCRbeta CDR3 rearrangement, sequence reads were collapsed and filtered. For each sample, productive Simpson clonality was calculated by taking the square root of Simpson's diversity index across productive rearrangements. TCRdb's version of the immuneACCESS table is confined to in-frame rearrangements and falls short of the full clone set. An unresolved V gene accounts for under half of the shortfall where checked; the remainder is of unknown origin. V and J calls and clone size come straight from that table; D and trimming were deduced from the DNA. This sample lists hundreds of thousands of clones; approximately 80% were detected once. The ten largest clones capture around 4.2% of the sample.

Collaborating institutions collected whole blood in K2EDTA tubes following their own protocols. For TCRbeta analysis, collaborator samples were shipped as frozen whole blood, as isolated PBMCs, or as DNA extracted from either sample type. Input material: peripheral blood. The source of this sequence is a woman aged 50 to 65 with active or convalescent COVID-19. The rearranged segments are TRBV5-1 and TRBJ2-7; 8 bases in the middle match TRBD2. The CDR3 sequence is CASRKITSGTFSSYEQYF. The DNA sequence reads TGCGCCAGCCGCAAAATCACTAGCGGAACCTTTAGCTCCTACGAGCAGTACTTC.